This TCR beta chain emerged from a study of T-cell reconstitution after alpha-beta-depleted transplantation in children. Unique molecular identifiers were incorporated when the TCRbeta library was constructed. TCRdb ran MiXCR on the PCR reads and lists one entry per CDR3 protein. The data show hundreds of thousands of distinct CDR3 sequences, approximately 11% seen once. The table lists this clonotype with many counts. Its target is unknown. Findings and limits, study-wide: Where alpha-beta T cells came from about two months after transplant was reportedly several hundred expanded graft clones. Some patients showed high day-60 TCRbeta diversity, which derived from surviving recipient T cells and thymic progenitors. Most T-cell counts and diversity one year after the transplant came from T cells that were newly produced.

The CDR3 covers 13 residues. Germline trimming cut 10 bases from V and 5 bases from J; bases unmatched to any gene: 9. The germline V gene encodes CDR1 ENHRY and CDR2 SYGVKD. The sequenced sample was PBMCs, obtained before TCRalphabeta/CD19-depleted stem cell transplant. The TCR originated in a child less than two years old with acute myeloid leukemia, due to receive a stem cell transplant. The chain uses TRBV10-3 and TRBJ2-3; 7 bases line up with TRBD2. The CDR3 DNA is TGTGCCACCAGCGGGGCTAGGGGAGATACGCAGTATTTT. Translating gives CATSGARGDTQYF.